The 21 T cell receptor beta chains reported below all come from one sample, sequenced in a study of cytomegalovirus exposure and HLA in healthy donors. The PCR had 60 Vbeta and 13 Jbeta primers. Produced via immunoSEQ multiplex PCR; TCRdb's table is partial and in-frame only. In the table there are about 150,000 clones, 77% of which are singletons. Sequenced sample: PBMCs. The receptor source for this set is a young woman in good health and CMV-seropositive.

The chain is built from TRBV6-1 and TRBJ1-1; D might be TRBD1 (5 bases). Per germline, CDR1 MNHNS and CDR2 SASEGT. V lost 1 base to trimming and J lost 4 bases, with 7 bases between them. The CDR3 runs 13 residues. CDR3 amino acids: CASSEVGGTEAFF. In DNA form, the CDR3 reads TGTGCCAGCAGTGAAGTGGGGGGCACTGAAGCTTTCTTT.

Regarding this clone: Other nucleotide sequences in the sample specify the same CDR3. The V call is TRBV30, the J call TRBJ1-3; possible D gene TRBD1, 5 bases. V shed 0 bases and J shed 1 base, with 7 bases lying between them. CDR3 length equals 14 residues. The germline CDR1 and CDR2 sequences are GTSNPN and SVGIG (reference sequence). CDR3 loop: CAWSVRGSGNTIYF. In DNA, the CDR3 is TGTGCCTGGAGTGTAAGGGGATCTGGAAACACCATATATTTT.

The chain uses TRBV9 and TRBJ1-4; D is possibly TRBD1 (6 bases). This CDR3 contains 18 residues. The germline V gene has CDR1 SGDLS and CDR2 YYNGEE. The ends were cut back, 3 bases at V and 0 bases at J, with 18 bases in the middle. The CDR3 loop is CASSAPTGTRATNEKLFF. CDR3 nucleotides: TGTGCCAGCAGCGCTCCCACAGGGACCCGTGCAACTAATGAAAAACTGTTTTTT.

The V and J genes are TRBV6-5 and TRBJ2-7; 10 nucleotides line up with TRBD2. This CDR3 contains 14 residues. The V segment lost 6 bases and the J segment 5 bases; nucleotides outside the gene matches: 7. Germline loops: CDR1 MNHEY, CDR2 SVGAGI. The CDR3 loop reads CASSTSGRANEQYF. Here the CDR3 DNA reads TGTGCCAGCAGCACGAGCGGGAGGGCCAACGAGCAGTACTTC.

The CDR3 protein is CASSHSGPQETQYF. The CDR3 DNA reads TGTGCCAGCAGCCATTCAGGGCCACAAGAGACCCAGTACTTC. This rearrangement joins TRBV6-1 to TRBJ2-5, with a tentative D call TRBD1 (5 bases). The ends were cut back, 6 bases at V and 2 bases at J, with 13 bases in the middle. CDR3 length: 14 residues. Per germline, CDR1 MNHNS and CDR2 SASEGT.

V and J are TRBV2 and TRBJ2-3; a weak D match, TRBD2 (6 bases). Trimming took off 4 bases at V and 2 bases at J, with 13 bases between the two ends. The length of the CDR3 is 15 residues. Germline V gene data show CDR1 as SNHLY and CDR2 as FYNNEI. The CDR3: CASSVPSANTDTQYF. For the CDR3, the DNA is TGTGCCAGCAGTGTCCCTAGCGCAAACACAGATACGCAGTATTTT.

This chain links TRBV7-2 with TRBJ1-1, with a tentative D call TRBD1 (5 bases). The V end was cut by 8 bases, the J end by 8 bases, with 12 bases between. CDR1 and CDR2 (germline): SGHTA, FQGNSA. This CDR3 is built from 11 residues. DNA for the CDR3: TGTGCCAGCCGTCGCCCAGGGGAAGCTTTCTTT. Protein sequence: CASRRPGEAFF.

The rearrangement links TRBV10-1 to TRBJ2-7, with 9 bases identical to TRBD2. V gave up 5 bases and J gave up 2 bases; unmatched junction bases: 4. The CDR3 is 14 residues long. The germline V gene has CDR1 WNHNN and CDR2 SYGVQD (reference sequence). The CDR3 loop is CASSIAGETYEQYF. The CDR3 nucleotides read TGCGCCAGCAGTATAGCGGGAGAAACCTACGAGCAGTACTTC.

This chain's CDR3 is CASSLDFTIGGRGEGEQYF. In nucleotides, the CDR3 is TGTGCCAGCAGCTTGGATTTCACCATTGGCGGGAGGGGAGAGGGAGAGCAGTACTTC. The chain couples TRBV5-4 to TRBJ2-7; 9 bases align to TRBD2. Germline V gene data show CDR1 as SGHNT and CDR2 as YYREEE (reference sequence). The CDR3 runs 19 residues. V lost 0 bases and J lost 7; bases outside the gene matches: 20.

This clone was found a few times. The CDR3 nucleotides read TGCAGCGCCTCGGACTCCCCTGGCGAGCAGTACTTC. Amino acids: CSASDSPGEQYF. The rearrangement links TRBV29-1 to TRBJ2-7, with a possible D match to TRBD2 (5 bases). The CDR3 spans 12 residues. Germline values: CDR1 SQVTM, CDR2 ANQGSEA. The V end was cut by 7 bases, the J end by 6 bases, with 16 bases between.

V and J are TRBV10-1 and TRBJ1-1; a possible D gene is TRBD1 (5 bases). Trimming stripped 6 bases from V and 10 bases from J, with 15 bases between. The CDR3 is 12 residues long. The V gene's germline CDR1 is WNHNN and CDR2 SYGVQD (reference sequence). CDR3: CASSPDMLGAFF. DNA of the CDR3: TGCGCCAGCAGCCCGGACATGCTGGGAGCTTTCTTT.

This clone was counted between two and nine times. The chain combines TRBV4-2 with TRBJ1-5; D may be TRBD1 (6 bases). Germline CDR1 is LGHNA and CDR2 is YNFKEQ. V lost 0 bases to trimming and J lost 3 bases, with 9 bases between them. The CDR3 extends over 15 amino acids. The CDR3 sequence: CASSQDRDTNQPQHF. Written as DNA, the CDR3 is TGTGCCAGCAGCCAAGACCGGGACACCAATCAGCCCCAGCATTTT.

CDR3 sequence (DNA): TGTGCCAGCAGTGAAATGACAGGCGCTAGCAATCAGCCCCAGCATTTT. Protein sequence: CASSEMTGASNQPQHF. V gene TRBV6-1 combines with J gene TRBJ1-5, with D possibly matching TRBD1 (6 bases). CDR3 length equals 16 residues. Looked up from germline, CDR1 is MNHNS and CDR2 is SASEGT. Trimming removed 2 bases at V and 0 bases at J, with 11 bases between.

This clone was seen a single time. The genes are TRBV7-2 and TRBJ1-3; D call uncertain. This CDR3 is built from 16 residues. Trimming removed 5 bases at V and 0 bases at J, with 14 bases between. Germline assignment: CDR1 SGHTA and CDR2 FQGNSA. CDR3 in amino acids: CASSRHAGDSGNTIYF. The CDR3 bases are TGTGCCAGCAGCCGACACGCGGGAGACTCTGGAAACACCATATATTTT.

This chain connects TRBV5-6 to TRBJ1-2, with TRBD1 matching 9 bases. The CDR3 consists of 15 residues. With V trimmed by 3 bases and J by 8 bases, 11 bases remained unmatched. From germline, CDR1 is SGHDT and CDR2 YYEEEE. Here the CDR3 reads CASSSGTGFLLGYTF. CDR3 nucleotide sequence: TGTGCCAGCAGCTCCGGGACAGGGTTTTTGCTAGGCTACACCTTC.

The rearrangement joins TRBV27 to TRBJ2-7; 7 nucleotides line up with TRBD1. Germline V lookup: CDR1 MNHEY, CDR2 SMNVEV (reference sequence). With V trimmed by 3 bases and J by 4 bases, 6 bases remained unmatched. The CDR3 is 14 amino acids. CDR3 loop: CASSFFGTEYEQYF. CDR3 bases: TGTGCCAGCAGTTTTTTTGGGACAGAATACGAGCAGTACTTC.

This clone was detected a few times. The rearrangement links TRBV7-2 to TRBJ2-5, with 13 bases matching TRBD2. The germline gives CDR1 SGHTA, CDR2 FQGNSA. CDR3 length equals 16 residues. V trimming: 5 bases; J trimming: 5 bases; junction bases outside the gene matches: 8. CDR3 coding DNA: TGTGCCAGCAGCCCCGGACTAGCGGGAGTTGGGGAGACCCAGTACTTC. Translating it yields CASSPGLAGVGETQYF. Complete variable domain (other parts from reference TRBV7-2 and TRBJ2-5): GAGVSQSPSNKVTEKGKDVELRCDPISGHTALYWYRQSLGQGLEFLIYFQGNSAPDKSGLPSDRFSAERTGGSVSTLTIQRTQQEDSAVYLCASSPGLAGVGETQYFGPGTRLLVL.

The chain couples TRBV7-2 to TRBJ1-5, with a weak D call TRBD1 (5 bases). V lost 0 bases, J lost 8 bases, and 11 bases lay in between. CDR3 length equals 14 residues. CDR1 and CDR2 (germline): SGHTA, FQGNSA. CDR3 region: CASSLAQGFKPQHF. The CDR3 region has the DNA TGTGCCAGCAGCTTAGCGCAGGGTTTTAAGCCCCAGCATTTT.

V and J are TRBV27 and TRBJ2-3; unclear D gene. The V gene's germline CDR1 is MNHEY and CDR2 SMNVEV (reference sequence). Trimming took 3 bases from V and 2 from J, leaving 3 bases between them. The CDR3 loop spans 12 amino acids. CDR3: CASSFFTDTQYF. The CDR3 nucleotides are TGTGCCAGCAGTTTCTTCACAGATACGCAGTATTTT.

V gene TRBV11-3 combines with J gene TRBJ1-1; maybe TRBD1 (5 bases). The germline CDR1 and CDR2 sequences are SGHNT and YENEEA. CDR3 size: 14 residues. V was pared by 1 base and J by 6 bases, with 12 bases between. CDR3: CASSLVLGGAEAFF. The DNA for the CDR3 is TGTGCCAGCAGCTTAGTCCTTGGGGGGGCTGAAGCTTTCTTT.

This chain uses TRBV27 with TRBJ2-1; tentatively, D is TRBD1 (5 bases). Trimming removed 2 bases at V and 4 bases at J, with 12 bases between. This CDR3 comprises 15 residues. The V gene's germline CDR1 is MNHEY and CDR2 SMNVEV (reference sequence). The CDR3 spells CASSLGARPYNEQFF. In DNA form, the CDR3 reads TGTGCCAGCAGTTTAGGGGCGAGACCGTACAATGAGCAGTTCTTC.